This paragraph covers one T cell receptor (beta chain) sequence. What it binds is unknown. This specimen comes from a study of beta chain features in type 1 diabetes. General study points: Among patients with Type 1 diabetes, TCRB CDR3s were moderately but significantly shorter in every one of the four CD4+ subsets. Fewer junction insertions and more nucleotide deletions appeared in type 1 diabetes patients.

V shed 2 bases and J 4 bases; nucleotides not matched to a gene: 1. The CDR3 extends over 13 amino acids. Germline values: CDR1 SEHNR, CDR2 FQNEAQ (reference sequence). As every portion of the isolated RNA was reverse transcribed, the sequencing read expressed TCRB transcripts. Libraries were prepared by immunoSEQ multiplex PCR; TCRdb keeps only in-frame clonotypes and omits some of them. The data hold 220,000 or so clones, with about 70% observed a single time. J is TRBJ1-1 and V is TRBV7-9, with 7 bases fitting TRBD1. The sequenced material came from naive CD4+ T cells from blood. This receptor was taken from a man aged 25 to 45 in good health. CDR3 nucleotides: TGTGCCAGCAGCTTAAGGGGGCTCACTGAAGCTTTCTTT. Its translation: CASSLRGLTEAFF. The whole variable domain, filled in from reference TRBV7-9 and TRBJ1-1, reads DTGVSQNPRHKITKRGQNVTFRCDPISEHNRLYWYRQTLGQGPEFLTYFQNEAQLEKSRLLSDRFSAERPKGSFSTLEIQRTEQGDSAMYLCASSLRGLTEAFFGQGTRLTVV.